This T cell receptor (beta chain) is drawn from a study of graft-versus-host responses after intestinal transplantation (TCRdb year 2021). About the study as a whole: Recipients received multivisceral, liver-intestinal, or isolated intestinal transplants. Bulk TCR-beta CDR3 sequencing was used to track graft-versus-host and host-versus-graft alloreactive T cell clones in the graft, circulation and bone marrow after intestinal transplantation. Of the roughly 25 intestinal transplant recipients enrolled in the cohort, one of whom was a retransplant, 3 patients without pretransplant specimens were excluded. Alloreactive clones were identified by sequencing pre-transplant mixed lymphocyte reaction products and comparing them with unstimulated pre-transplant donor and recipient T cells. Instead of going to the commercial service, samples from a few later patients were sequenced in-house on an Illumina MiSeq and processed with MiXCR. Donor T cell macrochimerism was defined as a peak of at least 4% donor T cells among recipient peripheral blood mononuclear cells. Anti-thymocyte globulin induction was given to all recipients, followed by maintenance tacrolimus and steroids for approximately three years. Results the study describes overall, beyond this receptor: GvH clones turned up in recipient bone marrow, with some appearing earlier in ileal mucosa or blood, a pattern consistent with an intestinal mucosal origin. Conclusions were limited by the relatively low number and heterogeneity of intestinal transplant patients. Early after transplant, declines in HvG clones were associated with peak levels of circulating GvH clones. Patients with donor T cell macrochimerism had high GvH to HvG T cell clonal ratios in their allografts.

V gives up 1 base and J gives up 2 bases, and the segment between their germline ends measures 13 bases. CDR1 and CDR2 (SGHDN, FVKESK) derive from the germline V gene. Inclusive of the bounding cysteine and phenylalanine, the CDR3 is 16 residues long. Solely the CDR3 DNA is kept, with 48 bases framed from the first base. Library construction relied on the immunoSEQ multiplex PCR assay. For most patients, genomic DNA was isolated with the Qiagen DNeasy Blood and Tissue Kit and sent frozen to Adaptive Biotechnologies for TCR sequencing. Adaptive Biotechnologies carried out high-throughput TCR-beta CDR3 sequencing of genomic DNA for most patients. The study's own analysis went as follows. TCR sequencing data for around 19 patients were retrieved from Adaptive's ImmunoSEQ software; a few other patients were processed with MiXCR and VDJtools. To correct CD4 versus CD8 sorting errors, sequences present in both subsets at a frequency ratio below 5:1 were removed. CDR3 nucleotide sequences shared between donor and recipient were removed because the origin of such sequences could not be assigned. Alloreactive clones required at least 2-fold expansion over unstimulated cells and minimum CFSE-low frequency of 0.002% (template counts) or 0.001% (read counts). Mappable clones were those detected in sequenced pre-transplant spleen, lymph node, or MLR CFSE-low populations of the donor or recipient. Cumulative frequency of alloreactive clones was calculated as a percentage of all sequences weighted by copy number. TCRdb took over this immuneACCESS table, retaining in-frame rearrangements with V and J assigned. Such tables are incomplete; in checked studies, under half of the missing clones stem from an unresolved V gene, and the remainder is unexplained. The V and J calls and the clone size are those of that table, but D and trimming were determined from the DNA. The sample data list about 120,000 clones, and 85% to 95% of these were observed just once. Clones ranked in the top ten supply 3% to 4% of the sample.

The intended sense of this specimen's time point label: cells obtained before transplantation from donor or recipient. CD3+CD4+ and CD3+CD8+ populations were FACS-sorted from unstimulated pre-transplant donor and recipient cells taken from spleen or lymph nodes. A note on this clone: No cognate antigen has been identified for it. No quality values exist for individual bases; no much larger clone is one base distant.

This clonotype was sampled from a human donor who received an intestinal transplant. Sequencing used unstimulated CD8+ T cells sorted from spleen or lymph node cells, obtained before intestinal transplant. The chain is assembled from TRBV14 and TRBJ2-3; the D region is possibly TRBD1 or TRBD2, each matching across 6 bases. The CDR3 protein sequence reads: CASSQVFAGHTDTQYF. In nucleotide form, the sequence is TGTGCCAGCAGCCAAGTGTTTGCGGGACACACAGATACGCAGTATTTT.